A single sample is the source of the 3 T cell receptor beta chains below, sequenced in a study of identical twins. Using its own MiXCR run on the 5' RACE reads, TCRdb lists one record per CDR3 protein. The repertoire includes roughly 490,000 distinct CDR3 sequences, around 15% of them detected once, and approximately 0.98% sits in the top ten. The same data also went into a second study, on yellow fever vaccine responses in identical twins.

The sequenced sample consisted of CD4+ T cells sorted from blood. These receptors all come from a woman younger than 30 in good health.

This clonotype was detected only a few times. V usage is TRBV25-1 and J usage is TRBJ2-7; unclear D gene. The V gene's germline CDR1 is MGHDK and CDR2 SYGVNS. The CDR3 runs 12 residues. Trimming cost V 3 bases and J 3 bases, with 6 bases left between them. The CDR3 bases are TGTGCCAGCAGTGACAGACACTACGAGCAGTACTTC. It translates to CASSDRHYEQYF.

This clonotype has only a few counts. The chain uses TRBV7-2 and TRBJ2-7; D is unclear. V dropped 1 base and J dropped 2 bases, with 9 bases sitting between them. Germline loops: CDR1 SGHTA, CDR2 FQGNSA. The CDR3 has 14 amino acids. CDR3 protein: CASSLDLAPYEQYF. As DNA, the CDR3 is TGTGCCAGCAGCTTAGATCTTGCGCCCTACGAGCAGTACTTC.

This chain uses TRBV6-2 or TRBV6-3 with TRBJ2-5; 7 nucleotides agree with TRBD2. Unmatched junction bases numbered 17, after V lost 5 bases and J lost 2 bases. CDR3 size: 18 residues. Germline V gene sequence: CDR1 MNHEY, CDR2 SVGEGT. The CDR3, as DNA: TGTGCCAGCAGTAGACCCGGGACCCTGCGGGGGTTACAAGAGACCCAGTACTTC. This gives the protein CASSRPGTLRGLQETQYF.